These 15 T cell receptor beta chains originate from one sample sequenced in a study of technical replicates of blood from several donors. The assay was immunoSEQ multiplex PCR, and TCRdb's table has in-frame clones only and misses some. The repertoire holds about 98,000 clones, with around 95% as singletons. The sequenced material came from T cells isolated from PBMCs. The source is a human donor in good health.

CDR3 amino acids: CASSLRDGSSYEQYF. In DNA form, the CDR3 reads TGTGCCAGCAGCTTACGGGACGGGAGCTCCTACGAGCAGTACTTC. The genes are TRBV7-9 and TRBJ2-7; a weak D match, TRBD2 (6 bases). With 2 bases removed from V and 0 bases from J, the gap between germline ends came to 11 bases. CDR1 is SEHNR and CDR2 is FQNEAQ in the germline V gene (reference sequence). The CDR3 covers 15 residues.

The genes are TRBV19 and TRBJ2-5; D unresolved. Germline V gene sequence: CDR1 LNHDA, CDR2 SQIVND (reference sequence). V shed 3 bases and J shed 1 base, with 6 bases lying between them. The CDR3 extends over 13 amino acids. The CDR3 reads CASSIGGQETQYF. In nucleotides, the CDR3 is TGTGCCAGTAGTATCGGTGGCCAAGAGACCCAGTACTTC.

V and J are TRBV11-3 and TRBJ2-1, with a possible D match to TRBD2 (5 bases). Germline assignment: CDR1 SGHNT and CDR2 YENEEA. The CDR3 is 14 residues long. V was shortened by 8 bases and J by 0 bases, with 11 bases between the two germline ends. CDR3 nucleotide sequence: TGTGCCAGCGGGAGAAGGAGCTCCTACAATGAGCAGTTCTTC. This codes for CASGRRSSYNEQFF.

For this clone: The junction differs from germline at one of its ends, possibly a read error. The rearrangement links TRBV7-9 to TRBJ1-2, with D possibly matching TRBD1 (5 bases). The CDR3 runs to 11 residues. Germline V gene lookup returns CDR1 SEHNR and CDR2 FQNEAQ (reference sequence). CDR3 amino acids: CASSSNLDRPF. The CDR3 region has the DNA TGTGCCAGCAGCTCGAACCTCGACAGACCATTC.

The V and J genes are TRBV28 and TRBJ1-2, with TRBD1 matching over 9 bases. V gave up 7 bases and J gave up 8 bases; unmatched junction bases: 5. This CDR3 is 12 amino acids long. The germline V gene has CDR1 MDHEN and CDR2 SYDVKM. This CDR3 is CASITGGGGYTF. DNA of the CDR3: TGTGCCAGCATTACAGGGGGCGGGGGCTACACCTTC.

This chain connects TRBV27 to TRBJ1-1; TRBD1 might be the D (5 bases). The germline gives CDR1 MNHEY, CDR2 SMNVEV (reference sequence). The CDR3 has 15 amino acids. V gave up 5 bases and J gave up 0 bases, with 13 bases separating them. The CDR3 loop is CASSPGGLLNTEAFF. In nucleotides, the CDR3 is TGTGCCAGCAGTCCCGGGGGTCTCTTGAACACTGAAGCTTTCTTT.

The DNA of the CDR3 is TGCGCCAGCAGTGACGGACAGGGGGCGCTCCACGAGCAGTACTTC. Its translation: CASSDGQGALHEQYF. V and J are TRBV10-1 and TRBJ2-7; 11 bases agree with TRBD1. Germline V gene data show CDR1 as WNHNN and CDR2 as SYGVQD (reference sequence). This CDR3 contains 15 residues. The junction had 6 bases not matched to a gene; V was cut back by 3 bases and J by 5 bases.

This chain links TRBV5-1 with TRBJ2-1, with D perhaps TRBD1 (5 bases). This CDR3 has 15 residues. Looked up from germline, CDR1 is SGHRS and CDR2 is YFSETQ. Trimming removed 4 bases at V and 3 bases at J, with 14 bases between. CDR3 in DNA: TGCGCCAGCAGCCCGGTGGGGCCCGTCTACAATGAGCAGTTCTTC. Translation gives CASSPVGPVYNEQFF.

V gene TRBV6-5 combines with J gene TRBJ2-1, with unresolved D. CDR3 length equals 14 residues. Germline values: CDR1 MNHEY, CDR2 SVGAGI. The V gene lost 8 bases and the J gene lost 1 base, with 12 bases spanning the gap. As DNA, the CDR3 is TGTGCCAGCGCTTTTGACTCTTCCTACAATGAGCAGTTCTTC. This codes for CASAFDSSYNEQFF.

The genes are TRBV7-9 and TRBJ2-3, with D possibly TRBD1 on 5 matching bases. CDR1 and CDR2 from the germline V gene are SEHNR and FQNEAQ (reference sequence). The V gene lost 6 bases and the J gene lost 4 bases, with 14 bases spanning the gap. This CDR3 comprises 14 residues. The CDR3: CASRKGLVSDTQYF. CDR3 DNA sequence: TGTGCCAGCAGGAAGGGGTTGGTGTCAGATACGCAGTATTTT.

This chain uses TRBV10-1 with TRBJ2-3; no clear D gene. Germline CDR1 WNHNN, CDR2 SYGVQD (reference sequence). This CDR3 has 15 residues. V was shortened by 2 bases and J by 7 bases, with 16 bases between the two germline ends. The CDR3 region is CASSENPQSGYTQYF. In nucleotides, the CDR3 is TGCGCCAGCAGTGAGAATCCGCAGTCAGGATATACGCAGTATTTT.

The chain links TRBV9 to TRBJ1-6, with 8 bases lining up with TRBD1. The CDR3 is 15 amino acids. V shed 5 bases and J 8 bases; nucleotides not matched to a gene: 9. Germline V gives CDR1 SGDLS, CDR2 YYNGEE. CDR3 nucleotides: TGTGCCAGCAGTAGGGGAGGGACAGGTGATTCACCCCTCCACTTT. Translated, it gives CASSRGGTGDSPLHF.

The DNA of the CDR3 is TGTGCCAGCAGGCCTCGACAGTACTATGGCTACACCTTC. This codes for CASRPRQYYGYTF. This chain joins TRBV28 and TRBJ1-2, with D possibly being TRBD1 (5 bases). This CDR3 has 13 residues. The V gene's germline CDR1 is MDHEN and CDR2 SYDVKM. V lost 6 bases and J lost 3, with 11 bases in between.

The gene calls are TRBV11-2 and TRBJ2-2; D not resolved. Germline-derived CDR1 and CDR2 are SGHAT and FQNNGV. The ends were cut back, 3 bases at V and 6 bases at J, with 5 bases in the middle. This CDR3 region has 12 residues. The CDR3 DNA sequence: TGTGCCAGCAGCTTGGCCGCCGGGGAGCTGTTTTTT. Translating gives CASSLAAGELFF.

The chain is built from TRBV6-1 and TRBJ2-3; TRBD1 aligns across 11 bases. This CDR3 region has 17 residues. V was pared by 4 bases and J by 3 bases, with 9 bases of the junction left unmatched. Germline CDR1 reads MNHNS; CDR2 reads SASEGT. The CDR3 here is CASSVTRDRGRTDTQYF. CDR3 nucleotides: TGTGCCAGCAGTGTTACTCGGGACAGGGGGAGAACAGATACGCAGTATTTT.